This T cell receptor (beta chain) is from a study of T cell responses to AZD1222 COVID-19 vaccine. Sequenced by immunoSEQ multiplex PCR; TCRdb stores in-frame clones only, minus some. The sample has roughly 160,000 clones, 85% to 95% seen once. The V end was cut by 1 base, the J end by 0 bases, with 24 bases between. The CDR3 runs to 20 residues. CDR1 and CDR2 from the germline V gene are MDHEN and SYDVKM. The sequence was obtained from an adult in good health. The chain combines TRBV28 with TRBJ1-1, with D possibly matching TRBD1 (5 bases). The sample in question was peripheral blood, obtained on day 0 of AZD1222 vaccination. The CDR3 DNA reads as TGTGCCAGCAGTTTATCAGCCACCATAATCCTAGGACAAGTGAACACTGAAGCTTTCTTT. This gives the protein CASSLSATIILGQVNTEAFF. The whole variable domain, filled in from reference TRBV28 and TRBJ1-1, reads DVKVTQSSRYLVKRTGEKVFLECVQDMDHENMFWYRQDPGLGLRLIYFSYDVKMKEKGDIPEGYSVSREKKERFSLILESASTNQTSMYLCASSLSATIILGQVNTEAFFGQGTRLTVV.